This TCR beta chain was identified in a study of shared clonotypes between healthy human individuals. V lost 5 bases, J lost 13 bases, and 7 bases stayed unmatched. This CDR3 comprises 13 residues. Germline CDR1 and CDR2: SGHNT and YENEEA. Naive-designated CD8 cells lacked CD45RO, were positively enriched for CCR7, and omitted terminally differentiated effector memory CD45RA+ cells. Method: immunoSEQ multiplex PCR; TCRdb's copy keeps in-frame clones and lacks some. This table has hundreds of thousands of clones, about 96% appearing once. This clonotype originated in a woman in her 30s in good health. Sequenced input: naive CD8+ T cells sorted from blood. The chain joins TRBV11-3 to TRBJ2-1; TRBD2 agrees at 11 bases. Written as DNA, the CDR3 is TGTGCCAGCAGCATTCTAGCGGGGGGTCTCCAGTTCTTC. It specifies CASSILAGGLQFF.